This entry is about one TCR beta chain. TCRdb re-called the RACE reads with MiXCR, one entry per CDR3 protein. The profile shows about 400,000 distinct CDR3 sequences, about 6% of them singletons. The data stem from a study of human T cells and chemical hapten exposure. About the research overall: Per-sample TCR yields varied mainly from small pooled library volume differences.

Per the germline V gene, CDR1 is MNHNS and CDR2 is SASEGT. This CDR3 has 19 residues. The junction had 12 bases not matched to a gene; V was cut back by 7 bases and J by 0 bases. Time point given: patch test 2, 6 weeks after DPC sensitization. Treatment defined: therapeutic diphenylcyclopropenone sensitization with weekly scalp DPC. The rearrangement joins TRBV6-1 to TRBJ1-6; the match to TRBD1 covers 10 bases. Source: whole blood, taken in connection with sensitization to the hapten diphenylcyclopropenone (DPC). This TCR was recovered from a woman aged 18 to 35 with alopecia areata. Some clones in this sample may be carry-over from other donors' samples. CDR3 residues: CASIRRTGGKSSYNSPLHF. The CDR3, as DNA: TGTGCCAGCATTAGAAGGACAGGGGGAAAATCCTCCTATAATTCACCCCTCCACTTT.